The 8 T cell receptor beta chains listed next were all sequenced from one sample in a study of cytomegalovirus exposure and HLA in healthy donors. Some clones are missing from TCRdb's copy, which holds only in-frame ones; the method was immunoSEQ multiplex PCR. The top ten clones hold around 3% of a sample with 160,000 or so clones, more than 75% of them seen once. Sequencing was performed on PBMCs. These TCRs come from a man aged 18 to 29 in good health and CMV-seronegative.

The chain links TRBV27 to TRBJ2-1; 12 bases fit TRBD2. The CDR3 extends over 17 amino acids. CDR1 is MNHEY, CDR2 SMNVEV, per germline (reference sequence). The V and J ends lost 6 bases and 0 bases, in that order; junction bases with no gene match: 6. Here the CDR3 reads CASRQSSGRASYNEQFF. The CDR3 DNA reads as TGTGCCAGCAGACAATCTAGCGGGAGGGCCTCCTACAATGAGCAGTTCTTC.

This chain joins TRBV25-1 and TRBJ1-2; D is undetermined. The CDR3 runs to 12 residues. V was clipped by 5 bases and J by 5 bases, with 9 bases between them. The germline V gene encodes CDR1 MGHDK and CDR2 SYGVNS. The CDR3 nucleotides read TGTGCCAGCAGTTGGCAGGATTATGGCTACACCTTC. Amino acid sequence: CASSWQDYGYTF.

This chain links TRBV6-5 with TRBJ1-2; possible D gene TRBD1, 5 bases. With 5 bases removed from V and 7 bases from J, the gap between germline ends came to 11 bases. The CDR3 extends over 12 amino acids. Germline lookup yields CDR1 MNHEY and CDR2 SVGAGI. The CDR3: CASSLRGIGYTF. The CDR3 bases are TGTGCCAGCAGTCTAAGGGGTATTGGCTACACCTTC.

This chain uses TRBV18 with TRBJ2-3; possible D gene TRBD1, 5 bases. The germline V gene has CDR1 KGHSH and CDR2 LQKENI. The CDR3 length is 16 residues. V lost 4 bases and J 0 bases, leaving 14 bases between the germline ends. The CDR3 here is CASSHQTVLSTDTQYF. CDR3 DNA sequence: TGTGCCAGCTCACACCAGACAGTCCTTAGCACAGATACGCAGTATTTT.

The V and J genes are TRBV10-3 and TRBJ2-5; TRBD2 is a possible D gene (6 bases). This CDR3 has 14 amino acids. Trimming stripped 3 bases from V and 0 bases from J, with 8 bases between. Germline assignment: CDR1 ENHRY and CDR2 SYGVKD. The CDR3 DNA sequence: TGTGCCATCAGTGAAAGCGGGCACCAAGAGACCCAGTACTTC. Its protein product is CAISESGHQETQYF.

The CDR3 here is CASSQESGFSTDTQYF. In DNA, the CDR3 is TGCGCCAGCAGCCAAGAATCGGGGTTTAGCACAGATACGCAGTATTTT. The V call is TRBV4-3, the J call TRBJ2-3, with a weak D call TRBD2 (5 bases). This CDR3 comprises 16 residues. Per the germline V gene, CDR1 is LGHNA and CDR2 is YSLEER. V shed 0 bases and J shed 0 bases, with 10 bases lying between them.

This clone was counted once. The V gene is TRBV6-1, the J gene TRBJ2-3; weak D call: TRBD2 (5 bases). V was cut by 0 bases and J by 2 bases, with 12 bases left in between. The length of the CDR3 is 16 residues. CDR1 and CDR2 from the germline V gene are MNHNS and SASEGT. CDR3 bases: TGTGCCAGCAGTGAAGCACCCAGCGGTATCACAGATACGCAGTATTTT. Encoded protein: CASSEAPSGITDTQYF.

In this sample, this clone turned up a few times. This chain joins TRBV10-1 and TRBJ1-4; D unresolved. CDR1 is WNHNN, CDR2 SYGVQD, per germline (reference sequence). V dropped 3 bases and J dropped 0 bases, with 8 bases sitting between them. The CDR3 runs 15 residues. This CDR3 is CASSEGAATNEKLFF. In DNA form, the CDR3 reads TGCGCCAGCAGTGAAGGAGCGGCAACTAATGAAAAACTGTTTTTT.